The 5 T cell receptor beta chains presented below share a single source sample, sequenced in a study of a mutant IDH1 vaccine in newly diagnosed glioma. Described time point: week 5, during vaccination. Each dose of the vaccine consisted of 300 ug of mutant IDH1 20-mer peptide, with topical imiquimod. Profiling relied on immunoSEQ multiplex PCR, and the TCRdb table lists in-frame clones only, not all of them. The sample yields about 25,000 clones, 75% to 80% seen once. No antigen has been identified for these receptors. Sequenced material: PBMCs, taken from a glioma patient whose treatment included an IDH1 peptide vaccine. The receptors originated from a man aged 40-49 years with glioma.

V gene TRBV5-1 combines with J gene TRBJ1-5; no firm D call. The CDR3 loop spans 15 amino acids. CDR1 and CDR2 from the germline V gene are SGHRS and YFSETQ. The germline V and J ends were trimmed by 0 bases and 4 bases, with 11 bases remaining between them. The CDR3 sequence is CASSLGSAFNQPQHF. As DNA, the CDR3 is TGCGCCAGCAGCTTGGGGTCGGCATTTAATCAGCCCCAGCATTTT.

The chain combines TRBV6-1 with TRBJ1-2; 7 bases fit TRBD1. The CDR3 contains 19 residues. Germline trimming cut 0 bases from V and 4 bases from J; bases unmatched to any gene: 17. Germline V gives CDR1 MNHNS, CDR2 SASEGT. CDR3 coding DNA: TGTGCCAGCAGTGAAGCGTTAACCCGGAGGACAGGATTTCTCTATGGCTACACCTTC. This gives the protein CASSEALTRRTGFLYGYTF.

This clone showed up just a few times. The J gene is TRBJ1-1, the V gene TRBV7-9; D remains ambiguous. V was cut by 7 bases and J by 0 bases, with 15 bases left in between. Germline V gene sequence: CDR1 SEHNR, CDR2 FQNEAQ (reference sequence). The CDR3 length is 15 residues. The CDR3 nucleotides are TGTGCCAGCATACCGCAACGGGCGATGAACACTGAAGCTTTCTTT. Encoded protein: CASIPQRAMNTEAFF.

This chain uses TRBV5-1 with TRBJ2-2, with 7 bases fitting TRBD1. Germline V gene lookup returns CDR1 SGHRS and CDR2 YFSETQ. The length of the CDR3 is 15 residues. The trim removed 3 bases at V and 0 bases at J, leaving 2 bases unmatched. The CDR3 DNA is TGCGCCAGCAGCTCGGGGACAGCGAACACCGGGGAGCTGTTTTTT. It encodes CASSSGTANTGELFF.

The CDR3, as DNA: TGCGCCAGCAGCCAAGATTTCAGGGGTCAAGAGACCCAGTACTTC. Protein: CASSQDFRGQETQYF. The V and J genes are TRBV4-3 and TRBJ2-5; D might be TRBD1 (6 bases). This CDR3 is built from 15 residues. Germline assignment: CDR1 LGHNA and CDR2 YSLEER. Trimming shortened V by 0 bases and J by 2 bases, and 10 bases separated the two germline ends.